A single sample is the source of the 17 T cell receptor beta chains below, sequenced in a study of blood T cell repertoires in COVID-19. Profiling relied on immunoSEQ multiplex PCR, and the TCRdb table lists in-frame clones only, not all of them. This sample carries 65,000 to 85,000 clones, approximately 90% of them seen once, and the ten largest clones take 2.7%. Sequencing used peripheral blood. These receptors were collected from a man aged 50 to 59 with acute or convalescent COVID-19.

The chain carries TRBV7-9 and TRBJ2-7, with 7 bases identical to TRBD1. Germline V lookup: CDR1 SEHNR, CDR2 FQNEAQ (reference sequence). CDR3 length equals 15 residues. The V gene end was trimmed by 5 bases and the J gene end by 3 bases; junction bases not matched to a gene: 10. The CDR3 loop is CASSPSGQLVYEQYF. The CDR3, as DNA: TGTGCCAGCAGCCCATCGGGACAGTTGGTCTACGAGCAGTACTTC.

This chain connects TRBV11-2 to TRBJ1-2; 9 bases fit TRBD1. The CDR3 length is 15 residues. CDR1 is SGHAT, CDR2 FQNNGV, per germline. V lost 5 bases to trimming and J lost 1 base; unmatched junction nucleotides: 5. The CDR3 reads CASSGGTGLNYGYTF. CDR3 bases: TGTGCCAGCAGCGGTGGGACAGGGCTTAACTATGGCTACACCTTC. Together with reference TRBV11-2 and TRBJ1-2, the CDR3 gives the full variable domain: EAGVAQSPRYKIIEKRQSVAFWCNPISGHATLYWYQQILGQGPKLLIQFQNNGVVDDSQLPKDRFSAERLKGVDSTLKIQPAKLEDSAVYLCASSGGTGLNYGYTFGSGTRLTVV.

V is TRBV9 and J is TRBJ2-1; D is undetermined. Trimming pared 6 bases from V and 6 bases from J, leaving 13 bases between. The CDR3 has 13 residues. Germline CDR1 reads SGDLS; CDR2 reads YYNGEE. CDR3 nucleotide sequence: TGTGCCAGCAACCCGACTGCTGGCAATGAGCAGTTCTTC. Its translation is CASNPTAGNEQFF. Full variable domain (rest looked up from reference TRBV9 and TRBJ2-1): DSGVTQTPKHLITATGQRVTLRCSPRSGDLSVYWYQQSLDQGLQFLIQYYNGEERAKGNILERFSAQQFPDLHSELNLSSLELGDSALYFCASNPTAGNEQFFGPGTRLTVL.

Concerning this clone itself: The junction differs from germline at one of its ends, possibly a read error. V and J are TRBV7-7 and TRBJ2-1, with 8 bases lining up with TRBD2. CDR1 and CDR2 from the germline V gene are SSHAT and FNYEAQ (reference sequence). This CDR3 region has 16 residues. CDR3 in amino acids: CASSPVAGSSYNEQFF. The DNA for the CDR3 is TGTGCTAGCAGCCCTGTAGCGGGAAGCTCCTACAATGAGCAGTTCTTC.

The V call is TRBV6-5, the J call TRBJ1-1; 7 bases are shared with TRBD1. CDR1 MNHEY and CDR2 SVGAGI come from the germline V gene. This CDR3 has 14 amino acids. Trimming took 6 bases from V and 2 from J; bases not matched to a gene: 6. DNA of the CDR3: TGTGCCAGCAGACTAGACAGGGTAAACACTGAAGCTTTCTTT. Protein: CASRLDRVNTEAFF.

The chain uses TRBV6-5 and TRBJ2-1; 10 bases line up with TRBD2. Germline assignment: CDR1 MNHEY and CDR2 SVGAGI. The CDR3 is made up of 15 amino acids. The V segment lost 5 bases and the J segment 1 base; nucleotides outside the gene matches: 2. CDR3 DNA: TGTGCCAGCAGTCTAGCGGGAGAATCCTACAATGAGCAGTTCTTC. Protein sequence: CASSLAGESYNEQFF.

The rearrangement joins TRBV6-1 to TRBJ1-6; D is perhaps TRBD1 (5 bases). Trimming cost V 0 bases and J 4 bases, with 13 bases left between them. Germline lookup yields CDR1 MNHNS and CDR2 SASEGT. CDR3 length: 17 residues. In DNA form, the CDR3 reads TGTGCCAGCAGTGAAGCGCCGGGGGACGTGTATAATTCACCCCTCCACTTT. Translating gives CASSEAPGDVYNSPLHF.

The chain links TRBV5-4 to TRBJ1-2, with D perhaps TRBD1 (6 bases). Trimming took off 4 bases at V and 7 bases at J, with 14 bases between the two ends. Germline-derived CDR1 and CDR2 are SGHNT and YYREEE (reference sequence). The CDR3 has 13 residues. CDR3 amino acids: CASSLDRRRGYTF. The CDR3 bases are TGTGCCAGCAGCCTGGACAGACGGCGTGGCTACACCTTC.

The rearrangement joins TRBV24-1 to TRBJ1-2, with TRBD1 identical over 10 bases. The CDR3 has 15 amino acids. With 4 bases clipped from V and 6 bases from J, the junction kept 7 bases outside the gene matches. Germline CDR1 is KGHDR and CDR2 is SFDVKD. CDR3 DNA sequence: TGTGCCACCAGTGAAGCTGGGACAGGGGTTAATGGCTACACCTTC. This sequence encodes CATSEAGTGVNGYTF.

This chain connects TRBV3-1 (or the pseudogene TRBV3-2) to TRBJ2-7; TRBD2 aligns across 13 bases. In germline, CDR1 is LGHDT, CDR2 YNNKEL (reference sequence). The CDR3 is 10 residues long. The CDR3 protein is CAKTSGRPIV. As DNA, the CDR3 is TGTGCCAAGACTAGCGGGAGGCCTATTGTC.

The chain links TRBV18 to TRBJ1-4, with 7 bases fitting TRBD1. Trimming took 2 bases from V and 0 from J; bases not matched to a gene: 0. The germline V gene encodes CDR1 KGHSH and CDR2 LQKENI. The CDR3 is 15 amino acids. CDR3 sequence reads: CASSPGTATNEKLFF. DNA for the CDR3: TGTGCCAGCTCACCAGGGACAGCAACTAATGAAAAACTGTTTTTT.

The chain uses TRBV6-1 and TRBJ2-3; 7 bases map to TRBD1. With 1 base clipped from V and 7 bases from J, the junction kept 5 bases outside the gene matches. Germline V lookup: CDR1 MNHNS, CDR2 SASEGT. This CDR3 is built from 14 residues. The CDR3 bases are TGTGCCAGCAGTGAAGGGACAGGCCGCCATACGCAGTATTTT. This encodes CASSEGTGRHTQYF.

This clone has just a few counts. The J gene is TRBJ2-7, the V gene TRBV6-1; D possibly corresponds to TRBD1 (6 bases). V shed 5 bases and J shed 3 bases, with 14 bases lying between them. The CDR3 totals 14 residues. In germline, CDR1 is MNHNS, CDR2 SASEGT. CDR3 nucleotides: TGTGCCAGCAGTCAAACCACAGGGAACTACGAGCAGTACGTC. It yields the protein CASSQTTGNYEQYV.

This rearrangement joins TRBV6-5 to TRBJ1-1; D is ambiguous. The CDR3 totals 12 residues. In germline, CDR1 is MNHEY, CDR2 SVGAGI. V was cut by 2 bases and J by 8 bases, with 9 bases left in between. In DNA, the CDR3 is TGTGCCAGCAGTTACGGAATCGGGGAAGCTTTCTTT. The encoded protein is CASSYGIGEAFF.

This sequence joins TRBV28 and TRBJ1-1; D is uncertain. The germline gives CDR1 MDHEN, CDR2 SYDVKM. This CDR3 has 15 amino acids. The V and J ends lost 5 bases and 1 base respectively, with 14 bases between them. The DNA of the CDR3 is TGTGCCAGCAGTGTCGAGGTTCTCGAGAACACTGAAGCTTTCTTT. This translates into CASSVEVLENTEAFF. Combining the CDR3 with reference TRBV28 and TRBJ1-1 gives the whole variable domain DVKVTQSSRYLVKRTGEKVFLECVQDMDHENMFWYRQDPGLGLRLIYFSYDVKMKEKGDIPEGYSVSREKKERFSLILESASTNQTSMYLCASSVEVLENTEAFFGQGTRLTVV.

The CDR3 is CASSYPPSGSPDTQYF. The CDR3 nucleotides are TGTGCCAGCAGTTACCCCCCTAGCGGGAGCCCAGATACGCAGTATTTT. The chain has TRBV6-6 and TRBJ2-3; 10 nucleotides match TRBD2. The CDR3 covers 16 residues. J lost 4 bases, V lost 2 bases, and 6 bases had no gene match. Germline V gene lookup returns CDR1 MNHNY and CDR2 SVGAGI (reference sequence).

The rearrangement joins TRBV19 to TRBJ2-5, with 10 bases identical to TRBD2. This CDR3 has 17 residues. J lost 5 bases, V lost 7 bases, and 16 bases had no gene match. CDR1 is LNHDA, CDR2 SQIVND, per germline (reference sequence). The CDR3 protein is CASTQRHVAGGGETQYF. The CDR3 region has the DNA TGTGCCAGTACCCAGAGGCACGTAGCGGGAGGAGGTGAGACCCAGTACTTC.